This TCR beta chain was observed in a study of T cell responses to AZD1222 COVID-19 vaccine. Here immunoSEQ multiplex PCR was the method, and the copy in TCRdb shows in-frame clones only, minus some. The data show around 96,000 clones, with just over 90% seen just once and 11% held by the top ten. From germline, CDR1 is LGHDT and CDR2 YNNKEL (reference sequence). The CDR3 is 14 residues long. With regard to this clone: The antigen remains undetermined. The germline gene is not matched at one end of the junction; a read error may be the cause.

Findings of the study overall: Repertoires were sampled only after the peak T cell response.

This sequence originates from an adult who received the AZD1222 COVID-19 vaccine. The source was peripheral blood, collected 28 days after the second AZD1222 dose. This chain connects TRBV3-1 (or the pseudogene TRBV3-2) to TRBJ1-3; TRBD1 might be the D (5 bases). Written as DNA, the CDR3 is TGTGCCAGCACCATAAATCTTGGGGGAAGCACCATATATTTT. Its translation: CASTINLGGSTIYF.